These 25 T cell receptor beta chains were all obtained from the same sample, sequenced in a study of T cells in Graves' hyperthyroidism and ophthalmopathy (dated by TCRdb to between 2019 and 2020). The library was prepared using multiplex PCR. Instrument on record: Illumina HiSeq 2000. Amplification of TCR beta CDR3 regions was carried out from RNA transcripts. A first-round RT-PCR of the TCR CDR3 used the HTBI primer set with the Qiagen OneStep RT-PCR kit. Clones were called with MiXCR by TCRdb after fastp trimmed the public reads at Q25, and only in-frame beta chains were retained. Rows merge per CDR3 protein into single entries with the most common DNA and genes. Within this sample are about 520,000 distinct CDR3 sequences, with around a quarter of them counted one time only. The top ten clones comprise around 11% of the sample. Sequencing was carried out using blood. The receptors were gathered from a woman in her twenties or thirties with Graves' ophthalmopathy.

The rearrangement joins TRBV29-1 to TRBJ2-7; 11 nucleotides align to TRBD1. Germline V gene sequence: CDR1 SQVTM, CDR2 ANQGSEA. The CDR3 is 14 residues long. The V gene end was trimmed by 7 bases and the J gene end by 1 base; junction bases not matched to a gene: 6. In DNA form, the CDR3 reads TGCAGCGCCCGGGGGACAGGGGGATCCTACGAGCAGTACTTC. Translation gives CSARGTGGSYEQYF.

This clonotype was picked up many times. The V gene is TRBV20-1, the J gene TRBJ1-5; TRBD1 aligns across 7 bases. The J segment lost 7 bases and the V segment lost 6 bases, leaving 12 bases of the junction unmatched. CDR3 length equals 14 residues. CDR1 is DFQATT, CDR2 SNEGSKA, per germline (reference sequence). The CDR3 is CSARTGGGQQPQHF. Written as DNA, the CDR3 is TGCAGTGCAAGGACAGGTGGGGGACAGCAGCCCCAGCATTTT.

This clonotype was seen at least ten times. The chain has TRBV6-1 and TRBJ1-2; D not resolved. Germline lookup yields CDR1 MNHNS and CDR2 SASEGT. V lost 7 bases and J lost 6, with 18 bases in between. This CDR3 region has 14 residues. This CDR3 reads CASNTGTFGNGYTF. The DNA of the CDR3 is TGTGCCAGCAATACGGGAACGTTCGGGAATGGCTACACCTTC.

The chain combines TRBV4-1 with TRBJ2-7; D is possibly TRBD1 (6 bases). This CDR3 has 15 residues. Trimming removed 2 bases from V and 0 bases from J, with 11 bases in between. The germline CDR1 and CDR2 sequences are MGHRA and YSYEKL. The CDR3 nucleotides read TGCGCCAGCAGCCAAACGACAGGCGACTCCTACGAGCAGTACTTC. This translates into CASSQTTGDSYEQYF.

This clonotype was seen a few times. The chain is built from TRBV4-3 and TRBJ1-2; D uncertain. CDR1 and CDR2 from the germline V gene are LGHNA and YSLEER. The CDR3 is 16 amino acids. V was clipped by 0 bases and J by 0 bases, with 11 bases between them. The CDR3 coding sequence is TGCGCCAGCAGCCAAGATTTGGGGTTGGCTAACTATGGCTACACCTTC. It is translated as CASSQDLGLANYGYTF.

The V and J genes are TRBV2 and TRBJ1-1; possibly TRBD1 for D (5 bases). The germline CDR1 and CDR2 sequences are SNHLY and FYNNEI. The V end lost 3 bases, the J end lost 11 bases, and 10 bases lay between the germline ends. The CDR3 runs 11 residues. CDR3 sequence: CASSDARGAFF. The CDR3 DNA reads TGTGCCAGCAGTGATGCCCGGGGGGCTTTCTTT.

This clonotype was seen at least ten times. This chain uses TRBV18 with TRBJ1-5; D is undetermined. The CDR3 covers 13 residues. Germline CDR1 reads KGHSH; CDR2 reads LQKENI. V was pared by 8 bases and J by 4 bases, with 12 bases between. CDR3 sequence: CASSPGRNQPQHF. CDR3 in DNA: TGTGCCAGCAGTCCAGGACGAAATCAGCCCCAGCATTTT.

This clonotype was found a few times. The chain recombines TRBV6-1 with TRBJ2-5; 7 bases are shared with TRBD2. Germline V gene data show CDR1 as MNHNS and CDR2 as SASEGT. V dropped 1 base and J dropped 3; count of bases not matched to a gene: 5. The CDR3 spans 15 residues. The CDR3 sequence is CASSEGRGFEETQYF. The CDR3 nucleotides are TGTGCCAGCAGTGAAGGGCGGGGGTTTGAAGAGACCCAGTACTTC.

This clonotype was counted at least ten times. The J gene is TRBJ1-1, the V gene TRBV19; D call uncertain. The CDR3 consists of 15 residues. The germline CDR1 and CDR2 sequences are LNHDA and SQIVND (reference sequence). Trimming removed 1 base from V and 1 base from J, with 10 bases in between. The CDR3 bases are TGTGCCAGTAGTATAGGACCAGGTGAGAACACTGAAGCTTTCTTT. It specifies CASSIGPGENTEAFF.

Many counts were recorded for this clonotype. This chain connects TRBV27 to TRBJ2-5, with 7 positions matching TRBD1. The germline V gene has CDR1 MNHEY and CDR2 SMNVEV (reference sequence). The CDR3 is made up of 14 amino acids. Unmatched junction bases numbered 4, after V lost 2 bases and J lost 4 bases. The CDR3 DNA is TGTGCCAGCAGTTTAATTAGGGGGCGAGAGACCCAGTACTTC. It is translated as CASSLIRGRETQYF.

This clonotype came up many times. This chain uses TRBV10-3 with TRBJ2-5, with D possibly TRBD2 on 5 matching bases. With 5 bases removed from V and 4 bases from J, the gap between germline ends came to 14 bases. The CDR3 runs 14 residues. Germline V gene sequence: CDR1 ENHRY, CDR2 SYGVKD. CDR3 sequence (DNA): TGTGCCATCAGTCGGGGTGGTGTGCGAGAGACCCAGTACTTC. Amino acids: CAISRGGVRETQYF.

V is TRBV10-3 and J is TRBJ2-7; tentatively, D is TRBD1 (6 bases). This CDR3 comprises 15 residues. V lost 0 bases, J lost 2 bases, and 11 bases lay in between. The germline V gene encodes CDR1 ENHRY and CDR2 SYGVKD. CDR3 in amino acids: CAISESSQGTYEQYF. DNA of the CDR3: TGTGCCATCAGTGAGTCGAGTCAGGGGACCTACGAGCAGTACTTC.

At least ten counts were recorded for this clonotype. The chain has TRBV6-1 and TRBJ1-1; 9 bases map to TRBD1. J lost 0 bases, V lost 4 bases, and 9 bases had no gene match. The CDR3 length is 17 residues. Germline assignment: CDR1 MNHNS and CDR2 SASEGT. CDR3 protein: CASSVIQGARMNTEAFF. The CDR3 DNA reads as TGTGCCAGCAGTGTTATACAGGGGGCGCGAATGAACACTGAAGCTTTCTTT.

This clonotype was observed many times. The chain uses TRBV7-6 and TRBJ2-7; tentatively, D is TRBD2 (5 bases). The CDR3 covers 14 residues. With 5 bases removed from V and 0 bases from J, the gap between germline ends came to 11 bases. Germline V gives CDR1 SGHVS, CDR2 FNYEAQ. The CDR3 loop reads CASSPSDFSYEQYF. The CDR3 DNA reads TGTGCCAGCAGCCCCTCGGACTTCTCCTACGAGCAGTACTTC.

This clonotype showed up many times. The CDR3 nucleotides read TGCGCCAGCAGCCAAGAAACTAAAGCGGGGGGGACAGGGTCCCAAGAGACCCAGTACTTC. This encodes CASSQETKAGGTGSQETQYF. The chain recombines TRBV4-1 with TRBJ2-5; D might be TRBD2 (10 bases). The germline gives CDR1 MGHRA, CDR2 YSYEKL. The germline V and J ends were trimmed by 0 bases and 1 base, with 24 bases remaining between them. The CDR3 extends over 20 amino acids.

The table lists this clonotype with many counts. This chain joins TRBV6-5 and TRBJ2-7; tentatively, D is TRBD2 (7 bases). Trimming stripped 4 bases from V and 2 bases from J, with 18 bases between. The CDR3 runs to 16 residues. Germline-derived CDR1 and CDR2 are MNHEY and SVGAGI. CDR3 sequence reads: CASSSAGAPGAYEQYF. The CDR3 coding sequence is TGTGCCAGCAGTTCCGCGGGGGCCCCTGGGGCCTACGAGCAGTACTTC.

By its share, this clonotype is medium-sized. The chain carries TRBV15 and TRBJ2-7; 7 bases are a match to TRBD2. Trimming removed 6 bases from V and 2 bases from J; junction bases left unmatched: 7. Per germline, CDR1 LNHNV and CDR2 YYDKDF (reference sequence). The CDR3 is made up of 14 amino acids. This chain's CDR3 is CATSSGTTTYEQYF. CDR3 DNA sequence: TGTGCCACCAGTTCCGGGACTACAACCTACGAGCAGTACTTC.

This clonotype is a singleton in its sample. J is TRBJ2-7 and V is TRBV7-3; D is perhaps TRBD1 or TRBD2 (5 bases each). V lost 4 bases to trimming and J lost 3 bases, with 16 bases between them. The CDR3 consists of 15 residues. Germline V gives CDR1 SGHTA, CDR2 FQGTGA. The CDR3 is CASSSSKGTYYEQYF. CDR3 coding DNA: TGTGCCAGCAGCTCGTCGAAGGGGACCTACTACGAGCAGTACTTC.

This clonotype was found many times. CDR3 sequence reads: CASSEAMDRYEELFF. The CDR3, as DNA: TGTGCCAGCAGTGAAGCCATGGACAGGTACGAGGAGCTGTTTTTT. The rearrangement uses TRBV6-1 and TRBJ2-2, with 7 positions matching TRBD1. Germline V gene sequence: CDR1 MNHNS, CDR2 SASEGT. The CDR3 contains 15 residues. V dropped 0 bases and J dropped 10; count of bases not matched to a gene: 8.

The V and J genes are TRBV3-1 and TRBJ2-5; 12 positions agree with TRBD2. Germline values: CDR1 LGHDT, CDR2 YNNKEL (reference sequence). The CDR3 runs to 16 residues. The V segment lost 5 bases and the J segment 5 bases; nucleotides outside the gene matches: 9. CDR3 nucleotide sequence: TGTGCCAGCAGCGCAGGGCTAGCGGGGGGGCTTGAGACCCAGTACTTC. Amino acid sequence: CASSAGLAGGLETQYF.

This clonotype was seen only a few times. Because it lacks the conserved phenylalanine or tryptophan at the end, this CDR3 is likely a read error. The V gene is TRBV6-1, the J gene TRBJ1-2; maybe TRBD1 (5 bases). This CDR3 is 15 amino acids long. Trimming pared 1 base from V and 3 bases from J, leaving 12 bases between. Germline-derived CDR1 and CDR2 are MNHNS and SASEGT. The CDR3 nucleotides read TGTGCCAGCAGTGAAGGGACACCACGTTACTATGGCTACACCGTC. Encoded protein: CASSEGTPRYYGYTV.

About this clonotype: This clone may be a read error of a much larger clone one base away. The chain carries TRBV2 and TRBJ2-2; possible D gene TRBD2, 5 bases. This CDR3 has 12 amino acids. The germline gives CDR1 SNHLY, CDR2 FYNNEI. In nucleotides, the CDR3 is TGTGCCAGCAGTGAGAACACCGGGGAGCTGTGTTTT. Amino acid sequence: CASSENTGELCF.

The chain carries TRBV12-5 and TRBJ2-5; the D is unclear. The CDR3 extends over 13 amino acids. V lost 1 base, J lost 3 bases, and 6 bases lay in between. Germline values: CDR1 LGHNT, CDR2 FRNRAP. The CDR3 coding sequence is TGTGCTAGTGGTTTGGACTTTAAAGAGACCCAGTACTTC. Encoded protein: CASGLDFKETQYF. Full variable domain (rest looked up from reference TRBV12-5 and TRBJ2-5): DARVTQTPRHKVTEMGQEVTMRCQPILGHNTVFWYRQTMMQGLELLAYFRNRAPLDDSGMPKDRFSAEMPDATLATLKIQPSEPRDSAVYFCASGLDFKETQYFGPGTRLLVL.

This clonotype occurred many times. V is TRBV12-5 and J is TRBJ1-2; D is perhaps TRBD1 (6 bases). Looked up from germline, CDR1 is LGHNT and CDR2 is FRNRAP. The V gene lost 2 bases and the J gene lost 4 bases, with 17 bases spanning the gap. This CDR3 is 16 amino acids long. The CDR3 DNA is TGTGCTAGTGGTTTGAAAATCGGACAGAAGCTCTATGGCTACACCTTC. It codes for CASGLKIGQKLYGYTF.

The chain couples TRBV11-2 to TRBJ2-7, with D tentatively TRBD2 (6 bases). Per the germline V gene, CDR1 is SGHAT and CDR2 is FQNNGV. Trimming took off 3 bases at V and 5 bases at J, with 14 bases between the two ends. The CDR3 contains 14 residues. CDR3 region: CASSLGRERDEQYF. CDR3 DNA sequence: TGTGCCAGCAGCTTGGGGCGGGAACGCGACGAGCAGTACTTC. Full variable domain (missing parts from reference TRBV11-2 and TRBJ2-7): EAGVAQSPRYKIIEKRQSVAFWCNPISGHATLYWYQQILGQGPKLLIQFQNNGVVDDSQLPKDRFSAERLKGVDSTLKIQPAKLEDSAVYLCASSLGRERDEQYFGPGTRLTVT.